A selection of T cell receptor beta chains follows, all from one sample in a study of blood T cell repertoires in COVID-19. Clones were sequenced by immunoSEQ multiplex PCR, and TCRdb holds only the in-frame ones, with some missing. The sample holds 300,000 to 350,000 clones; roughly 87% are singletons and the top ten take around 10%. Specimen: PBMCs or T cells enriched from blood (not recorded which). These receptor sequences come from a woman younger than 35 who had recovered from COVID-19. The CDR3 runs from the conserved cysteine through the conserved F or W. The D gene is left open where the match is weak. Size values are once, few and many counts, or a class for expanded clones, and some rows have none.

J gene: TRBJ2-5
clone size: .
D gene: TRBD2
V gene: TRBV2
CDR3 DNA: TGTGCCAGCAGTGAGGGACTAGGGGAGACCCAGTACTTC
CDR3 protein: CASSEGLGETQYF

J gene: TRBJ2-1
clone size: .
D gene: TRBD2
V gene: TRBV7-2
CDR3 DNA: TGTGCCAGCAGCTCCGGGCGACTAGCGGGATCTTACAATGAGCAGTTCTTC
CDR3 protein: CASSSGRLAGSYNEQFF

J gene: TRBJ1-4
clone size: .
D gene: TRBD1
V gene: TRBV5-4
CDR3 DNA: TGTGCCAGCAGCTTGTGGGACAGAAGTCCTGAAAAACTGTTTTTT
CDR3 protein: CASSLWDRSPEKLFF

J gene: TRBJ2-7
clone size: once
D gene: TRBD1
V gene: TRBV9
CDR3 DNA: TGTGCCAGCAGCTCGGGACAGGGGGCCTACGAGCAGTACTTC
CDR3 protein: CASSSGQGAYEQYF

J gene: TRBJ2-5
clone size: .
D gene: TRBD2
V gene: TRBV7-2
CDR3 DNA: TGTGCCAGCAGCTTAGTGTTCCAGCGGGGGCCCCAAGAGACCCAGTACTTC
CDR3 protein: CASSLVFQRGPQETQYF

J gene: TRBJ1-4
clone size: .
D gene: TRBD1
V gene: TRBV5-4
CDR3 DNA: TGTGCCAGCAGCTCGGGACAGGGGGGCTCTAATGAAAAACTGTTTTTT
CDR3 protein: CASSSGQGGSNEKLFF

J gene: TRBJ2-2
clone size: once
D gene: .
V gene: TRBV27
CDR3 DNA: TGTGCCAGCAGTTTTATCGCGAACACCGGGGAGCTGTTTTTT
CDR3 protein: CASSFIANTGELFF

J gene: TRBJ2-7
clone size: .
D gene: .
V gene: TRBV12-3/TRBV12-4
CDR3 DNA: TGTGCCAGCAGGGGCGCCCAGGCCTACGAGCAGTACTTC
CDR3 protein: CASRGAQAYEQYF

J gene: TRBJ1-2
clone size: few
D gene: TRBD1
V gene: TRBV2
CDR3 DNA: TGTGCTACCCAGGCAGGGGGGCGCTATGGCTACACCTTC
CDR3 protein: CATQAGGRYGYTF

J gene: TRBJ2-5
clone size: .
D gene: TRBD2
V gene: TRBV5-1
CDR3 DNA: TGCGCCAGCAGCGTAACTAGCGTGGGAGAGACCCAGTACTTC
CDR3 protein: CASSVTSVGETQYF

J gene: TRBJ1-2
clone size: .
D gene: .
V gene: TRBV11-2
CDR3 DNA: TGTGCCAGCAGCTTAGAGGGCTACTATGGCTACACCTTC
CDR3 protein: CASSLEGYYGYTF

J gene: TRBJ1-4
clone size: once
D gene: TRBD1
V gene: TRBV2
CDR3 DNA: TGTGCCAGCAGAGGTTTCTACAGGGGCGCGGATGAAAAACTGTTTTTT
CDR3 protein: CASRGFYRGADEKLFF

J gene: TRBJ1-6
clone size: .
D gene: TRBD1
V gene: TRBV7-2
CDR3 DNA: TGTGCCAGCAGCTACCGGACAGGGGTCAATTCACCCCTCCACTTT
CDR3 protein: CASSYRTGVNSPLHF

J gene: TRBJ2-1
clone size: .
D gene: .
V gene: TRBV7-9
CDR3 DNA: TGTGCCAGCAGCTTTCCAAGACTTGACAATGAGCAGTTCTTC
CDR3 protein: CASSFPRLDNEQFF

J gene: TRBJ2-7
clone size: .
D gene: TRBD1
V gene: TRBV5-5
CDR3 DNA: TGTGCCAGCAGCTGGACAGGGGACGAGCAGTACTTC
CDR3 protein: CASSWTGDEQYF

J gene: TRBJ1-1
clone size: .
D gene: TRBD1
V gene: TRBV19
CDR3 DNA: TGTGCCAGTAGATCAACAGGGGCTGTGGCTTTCTTT
CDR3 protein: CASRSTGAVAFF

J gene: TRBJ2-3
clone size: .
D gene: TRBD2
V gene: TRBV3-1/TRBV3-2
CDR3 DNA: TGTGCCAGCAGCCTTGGGAATTGGCGGGGGAGGGCAGATACGCAGTATTTT
CDR3 protein: CASSLGNWRGRADTQYF

J gene: TRBJ1-1
clone size: .
D gene: TRBD1
V gene: TRBV19
CDR3 DNA: TGTGCCAGTAGTATGGACAGGGCTTATGGCACTGAAGCTTTCTTT
CDR3 protein: CASSMDRAYGTEAFF

J gene: TRBJ1-2
clone size: .
D gene: .
V gene: TRBV10-3
CDR3 DNA: TGTGCCATCAGTGAGTCCATGGAGGCGGGCTACACCTTC
CDR3 protein: CAISESMEAGYTF

J gene: TRBJ1-3
clone size: .
D gene: TRBD1
V gene: TRBV11-2
CDR3 DNA: TGTGCCAGCACCCCGTGGGACAGGGGCCCCTCTGGAAACACCATATATTTT
CDR3 protein: CASTPWDRGPSGNTIYF

J gene: TRBJ1-3
clone size: .
D gene: .
V gene: TRBV12-3/TRBV12-4
CDR3 DNA: TGTGCCAGCAGTTTTAATGGAAACACCATATATTTT
CDR3 protein: CASSFNGNTIYF

J gene: TRBJ2-1
clone size: once
D gene: .
V gene: TRBV19
CDR3 DNA: TGTGCCAGTAGTGGAGCGTCTTCCTACAATGAGCAGTTCTTC
CDR3 protein: CASSGASSYNEQFF

J gene: TRBJ2-1
clone size: .
D gene: .
V gene: TRBV28
CDR3 DNA: TGTGCCAGCAGTTTTGACCTTCTAGAGTTCTTC
CDR3 protein: CASSFDLLEFF

J gene: TRBJ1-2
clone size: few
D gene: .
V gene: TRBV21-1
CDR3 DNA: TGTGCCAGCACCCAGTGGGGACAGGGATTTTCTTTCTACTACGCTGGCTACACCTTC
CDR3 protein: CASTQWGQGFSFYYAGYTF

J gene: TRBJ2-7
clone size: once
D gene: .
V gene: TRBV6-5
CDR3 DNA: TGTGCCAGCAGTCGGGACACCCTCTACGAGCAGTACTTC
CDR3 protein: CASSRDTLYEQYF

J gene: TRBJ2-3
clone size: .
D gene: TRBD1
V gene: TRBV19
CDR3 DNA: TGTGCCAGTAGTAGACAGGGCTTTAGCACAGATACGCAGTATTTT
CDR3 protein: CASSRQGFSTDTQYF

J gene: TRBJ2-7
clone size: .
D gene: .
V gene: TRBV15
CDR3 DNA: TGTGCCACCAGCAGAGCCCGAAGTCAGATTACCTACGAGCAGTACTTC
CDR3 protein: CATSRARSQITYEQYF

J gene: TRBJ1-1
clone size: .
D gene: TRBD1
V gene: TRBV7-9
CDR3 DNA: TGTGCCAGCAGCTTGGGACAGGGGTTCACTGAAGCTTTCTTT
CDR3 protein: CASSLGQGFTEAFF

J gene: TRBJ1-1
clone size: .
D gene: .
V gene: TRBV18
CDR3 DNA: TGTGCCAGCTCACCCCCATGGGGAGGTGAAGCTTTCTTT
CDR3 protein: CASSPPWGGEAFF

J gene: TRBJ1-5
clone size: .
D gene: TRBD1
V gene: TRBV6-2/TRBV6-3
CDR3 DNA: TGTGCCAGCAGCCCGCGAACAGGGGGCTACAATCAGCCCCAGCATTTT
CDR3 protein: CASSPRTGGYNQPQHF

J gene: TRBJ1-2
clone size: .
D gene: TRBD1
V gene: TRBV4-3
CDR3 DNA: TGCGCCAGCAGCCATGGACCGGGACAGGGTCTTTCTGGCTACACCTTC
CDR3 protein: CASSHGPGQGLSGYTF

J gene: TRBJ2-5
clone size: .
D gene: TRBD2
V gene: TRBV20-1
CDR3 DNA: TGCAGTGCTAGTGGACTAGCGGGAGAAGGCCACCAAGGGGAGACCCAGTACTTC
CDR3 protein: CSASGLAGEGHQGETQYF

J gene: TRBJ1-1
clone size: .
D gene: .
V gene: TRBV7-8
CDR3 DNA: TGTGCCAGCAGCCCCCACGGGGGGGACGATGAAGCTTTCTTT
CDR3 protein: CASSPHGGDDEAFF